Shown below are 26 T cell receptor beta chains from a single sample sequenced in a study of CD8+ T cells in alopecia areata. Documented treatment: oral pan-JAK inhibitor, 5-10 mg twice daily. Following RNA extraction, reverse transcription yielded cDNA that acted as the sequencing template. This table comes from immunoSEQ multiplex PCR, and its TCRdb copy is limited to in-frame clones, with some not included. The top ten clones hold 2% to 3% of a sample with roughly 200,000 clones, roughly 44% of them seen once. Here the sequenced sample was CD4+ T cells sorted from blood, taken at approximately week 36, from a patient treated with tofacitinib. The receptors originated from a human donor with alopecia areata.

This clone appeared a few times. Other DNA sequences in the sample encode the same CDR3. The chain uses TRBV5-1 and TRBJ2-3; D uncertain. Germline loops: CDR1 SGHRS, CDR2 YFSETQ. With 2 bases removed from V and 2 bases from J, the gap between germline ends came to 3 bases. The CDR3 runs to 12 residues. The CDR3 bases are TGCGCCAGCAGCTTAGCCACAGATACGCAGTATTTT. This sequence encodes CASSLATDTQYF.

This clone occurred a few times. The rearrangement uses TRBV11-2 and TRBJ2-3, with D unclear. Between the trimmed V and J ends, which lost 5 bases and 1 base, there was a span of 10 bases. The CDR3 spans 14 residues. Germline V gene sequence: CDR1 SGHAT, CDR2 FQNNGV. CDR3 amino acids: CASSLTSGTDTQYF. The CDR3 region has the DNA TGTGCCAGCAGCCTAACCAGCGGCACAGATACGCAGTATTTT.

The chain links TRBV29-1 to TRBJ2-1; no reliable D call. The CDR3 loop spans 17 amino acids. With 0 bases removed from V and 6 bases from J, the gap between germline ends came to 21 bases. Germline V CDR1 and CDR2: SQVTM, ANQGSEA. The CDR3 is CSVEDRLAYIWGNEQFF. CDR3 in DNA: TGCAGCGTTGAAGATCGTTTAGCATATATCTGGGGCAATGAGCAGTTCTTC.

This sequence joins TRBV30 and TRBJ1-5, with 10 bases that match TRBD1. Per the germline V gene, CDR1 is GTSNPN and CDR2 is SVGIG (reference sequence). After removal of 4 bases from V and 7 bases from J, the junction contained 4 bases not matched to a gene. The CDR3 has 13 residues. CDR3 DNA sequence: TGTGCCTGGACGAGGACAGGGGGACAGCCCCAGCATTTT. Translated: CAWTRTGGQPQHF.

This sequence joins TRBV18 and TRBJ1-1; tentative D call: TRBD1 (6 bases). Germline values: CDR1 KGHSH, CDR2 LQKENI. This CDR3 has 13 amino acids. Between the trimmed V and J ends, which lost 6 bases and 3 bases, there was a span of 11 bases. The CDR3 sequence is CASSKDRDTEAFF. The CDR3 coding sequence is TGTGCCAGCTCCAAGGACAGAGACACTGAAGCTTTCTTT.

The rearrangement uses TRBV4-3 and TRBJ1-5, with a weak D call TRBD1 (5 bases). CDR3 length: 14 residues. Germline loops: CDR1 LGHNA, CDR2 YSLEER. V was cut by 4 bases and J by 6 bases, with 13 bases left in between. The CDR3 is CASSPDLRGQPQHF. The CDR3, as DNA: TGCGCCAGCAGCCCCGACCTAAGGGGTCAGCCCCAGCATTTT.

The gene calls are TRBV5-4 and TRBJ2-3; 12 bases fit TRBD2. The germline V gene has CDR1 SGHNT and CDR2 YYREEE (reference sequence). The V segment lost 0 bases and the J segment 4 bases; nucleotides outside the gene matches: 0. This CDR3 is 15 amino acids long. The CDR3: CASSLGLAGADTQYF. In DNA, the CDR3 is TGTGCCAGCAGCTTGGGACTAGCGGGAGCAGATACGCAGTATTTT.

A note on this clone: Mismatch with germline at one junction end may stem from a read error. V is TRBV30 and J is TRBJ1-5, with D possibly TRBD1 on 5 matching bases. CDR3 length: 14 amino acids. Germline V gives CDR1 GTSNPN, CDR2 SVGIG (reference sequence). DNA for the CDR3: TGTACCTGGAGTGTACCGGGGGTCAATCAGCCCCAGCATTTT. As protein: CTWSVPGVNQPQHF.

The chain couples TRBV5-1 to TRBJ2-2, with D perhaps matching TRBD1 (7 bases). Germline CDR1 SGHRS, CDR2 YFSETQ. The CDR3 totals 16 residues. The V and J ends lost 0 bases and 5 bases respectively, with 14 bases between them. The CDR3 is CASSLATPGGTGELFF. CDR3 DNA: TGCGCCAGCAGCTTGGCCACCCCAGGGGGGACCGGGGAGCTGTTTTTT. Based on the CDR3 plus reference TRBV5-1 and TRBJ2-2, the full variable domain is KAGVTQTPRYLIKTRGQQVTLSCSPISGHRSVSWYQQTPGQGLQFLFEYFSETQRNKGNFPGRFSGRQFSNSRSEMNVSTLELGDSALYLCASSLATPGGTGELFFGEGSRLTVL.

The rearrangement uses TRBV6-5 and TRBJ2-1, with D unresolved. V lost 0 bases and J 2 bases, leaving 8 bases between the germline ends. The CDR3 is 15 residues long. Germline lookup yields CDR1 MNHEY and CDR2 SVGAGI. The DNA for the CDR3 is TGTGCCAGCAGTTACTCGAGGCTTACCTACAATGAGCAGTTCTTC. This codes for CASSYSRLTYNEQFF.

Comments on this clone: Its ends do not fully match the called genes, so a read error is possible. The chain links TRBV2 to TRBJ2-3; 9 positions agree with TRBD2. Germline values: CDR1 SNHLY, CDR2 FYNNEI. The CDR3 is 16 residues long. The CDR3 protein is CATSDLRTSALDTQYF. The CDR3 coding sequence is TGTGCCACCAGTGATTTGAGGACTAGCGCCTTAGATACGCAGTATTTT. The variable domain in full, with the rest retrieved from reference TRBV2 and TRBJ2-3, is EPEVTQTPSHQVTQMGQEVILRCVPISNHLYFYWYRQILGQKVEFLVSFYNNEISEKSEIFDDQFSVERPDGSNFTLKIRSTKLEDSAMYFCATSDLRTSALDTQYFGPGTRLTVL.

V usage is TRBV29-1 and J usage is TRBJ2-3; 7 nucleotides match TRBD1. Germline V gene data show CDR1 as SQVTM and CDR2 as ANQGSEA. There are 13 residues in the CDR3. With 7 bases clipped from V and 6 bases from J, the junction kept 10 bases outside the gene matches. The CDR3 bases are TGCAGCGCCGCCGTACTACAGGGGGATACGCAGTATTTT. Its translation is CSAAVLQGDTQYF.

The gene calls are TRBV12-5 and TRBJ2-5; D might be TRBD1 (6 bases). Per the germline V gene, CDR1 is LGHNT and CDR2 is FRNRAP. The CDR3 spans 14 residues. V lost 6 bases to trimming and J lost 4 bases, with 15 bases between them. The CDR3 DNA follows: TGTGCTAGTGGGGACAGCATTCTGGGAGAGACCCAGTACTTC. Translation: CASGDSILGETQYF.

The CDR3: CAWSRSKSGTRGGYEQYF. The CDR3 region has the DNA TGTGCCTGGAGTCGATCTAAATCCGGGACTAGGGGCGGCTACGAGCAGTACTTC. The rearrangement links TRBV30 to TRBJ2-7; 8 nucleotides match TRBD2. Germline V lookup: CDR1 GTSNPN, CDR2 SVGIG (reference sequence). The CDR3 sequence is 18 residues long. The J segment lost 3 bases and the V segment lost 2 bases, leaving 18 bases of the junction unmatched.

This chain's CDR3 is CSGETGDTEAFF. CDR3 nucleotide sequence: TGCAGCGGCGAGACAGGGGACACTGAAGCTTTCTTT. The chain combines TRBV29-1 with TRBJ1-1; TRBD1 matches 8 bases. This CDR3 spans 12 amino acids. Looked up from germline, CDR1 is SQVTM and CDR2 is ANQGSEA. After removal of 7 bases from V and 3 bases from J, the junction contained 4 bases not matched to a gene.

The V and J genes are TRBV5-1 and TRBJ1-1; D gene ambiguous. Germline CDR1 is SGHRS and CDR2 is YFSETQ. Trimming cost V 4 bases and J 1 base, with 8 bases left between them. The CDR3 has 13 residues. CDR3 nucleotides: TGCGCCAGCAGCACCGGACCGAACACTGAAGCTTTCTTT. It translates to CASSTGPNTEAFF.

This chain links TRBV18 with TRBJ2-5, with D maybe TRBD1 (5 bases). The CDR3 has 14 residues. Deletions cut 2 bases from V and 5 bases from J, with 12 bases between. CDR1 KGHSH and CDR2 LQKENI come from the germline V gene. The CDR3 nucleotides read TGTGCCAGCTCACCATCAGGGTCTGGGGAGACCCAGTACTTC. Translated: CASSPSGSGETQYF. The entire variable domain, with the rest obtained from reference TRBV18 and TRBJ2-5, is as follows: NAGVMQNPRHLVRRRGQEARLRCSPMKGHSHVYWYRQLPEEGLKFMVYLQKENIIDESGMPKERFSAEFPKEGPSILRIQQVVRGDSAAYFCASSPSGSGETQYFGPGTRLLVL.

This clone appeared once. V usage is TRBV28 and J usage is TRBJ1-2; maybe TRBD1 (5 bases). This CDR3 is built from 13 residues. The germline CDR1 and CDR2 sequences are MDHEN and SYDVKM. V lost 5 bases and J lost 2, with 9 bases in between. The CDR3, as DNA: TGTGCCAGCAGTCGCGGGGCGAACTATGGCTACACCTTC. Residues: CASSRGANYGYTF.

This chain uses TRBV30 with TRBJ1-2; D gene ambiguous. CDR1 is GTSNPN and CDR2 is SVGIG in the germline V gene (reference sequence). Between the trimmed V and J ends, which lost 0 bases and 6 bases, there was a span of 11 bases. The CDR3 has 13 residues. Here the CDR3 reads CAWSVKLQDGYTF. The CDR3 nucleotides read TGTGCCTGGAGTGTTAAACTTCAGGATGGCTACACCTTC.

This clone has only a few counts. The chain carries TRBV30 and TRBJ2-7; 9 nucleotides agree with TRBD2. The germline V gene encodes CDR1 GTSNPN and CDR2 SVGIG (reference sequence). The CDR3 length is 14 residues. Trimming removed 0 bases from V and 2 bases from J; junction bases left unmatched: 2. The chain's CDR3 is CAWSVLAGTYEQYF. CDR3 nucleotide sequence: TGTGCCTGGAGTGTACTAGCGGGCACCTACGAGCAGTACTTC.

The chain couples TRBV25-1 to TRBJ2-4; D is perhaps TRBD2 (5 bases). This CDR3 spans 15 amino acids. With 3 bases removed from V and 7 bases from J, the gap between germline ends came to 16 bases. CDR1 and CDR2 from the germline V gene are MGHDK and SYGVNS. CDR3 DNA sequence: TGTGCCAGCAGTGACGGAGTACCGAGAGGGAACATTCAGTACTTC. Its translation is CASSDGVPRGNIQYF. Variable domain in full (rest from reference TRBV25-1 and TRBJ2-4): EADIYQTPRYLVIGTGKKITLECSQTMGHDKMYWYQQDPGMELHLIHYSYGVNSTEKGDLSSESTVSRIRTEHFPLTLESARPSHTSQYLCASSDGVPRGNIQYFGAGTRLSVL.

The rearrangement joins TRBV11-2 to TRBJ2-3, with D unresolved. This CDR3 contains 13 residues. Germline loops: CDR1 SGHAT, CDR2 FQNNGV. V was shortened by 2 bases and J by 1 base, with 4 bases between the two germline ends. Here the CDR3 DNA reads TGTGCCAGCAGCTTATTAGGCACAGATACGCAGTATTTT. The encoded protein is CASSLLGTDTQYF. The full variable domain, rest sourced from reference TRBV11-2 and TRBJ2-3, is EAGVAQSPRYKIIEKRQSVAFWCNPISGHATLYWYQQILGQGPKLLIQFQNNGVVDDSQLPKDRFSAERLKGVDSTLKIQPAKLEDSAVYLCASSLLGTDTQYFGPGTRLTVL.

This chain connects TRBV29-1 to TRBJ1-1; TRBD1 is a possible D gene (5 bases). V gave up 5 bases and J gave up 3 bases, with 19 bases separating them. The CDR3 length is 15 residues. In germline, CDR1 is SQVTM, CDR2 ANQGSEA. The CDR3 here is CSVSHPKRGYTEAFF. CDR3 bases: TGCAGCGTTTCCCACCCAAAAAGGGGATACACTGAAGCTTTCTTT.

This clone has more than one count but fewer than ten. J is TRBJ1-1 and V is TRBV5-1; D gene uncertain. Germline CDR1 is SGHRS and CDR2 is YFSETQ. This CDR3 is built from 16 residues. Deletions cut 0 bases from V and 0 bases from J, with 12 bases between. The CDR3 here is CASSLGHRPVNTEAFF. For the CDR3, the DNA is TGCGCCAGCAGCTTGGGGCATCGGCCGGTGAACACTGAAGCTTTCTTT.

This clone was seen more than once but under ten times. This sequence joins TRBV10-3 and TRBJ2-7; 7 nucleotides agree with TRBD1. After removal of 10 bases from V and 2 bases from J, the junction contained 5 bases not matched to a gene. CDR3 length equals 12 residues. Germline V gives CDR1 ENHRY, CDR2 SYGVKD. The CDR3 sequence: CATLDRTYEQYF. The CDR3 coding sequence is TGTGCCACCTTGGACAGGACCTACGAGCAGTACTTC.

This clone was seen only a few times. The chain has TRBV11-2 and TRBJ2-7, with 11 bases aligning to TRBD2. CDR1 is SGHAT, CDR2 FQNNGV, per germline. The CDR3 covers 16 residues. With V trimmed by 3 bases and J by 6 bases, 10 bases remained unmatched. CDR3: CASSFAGTSGGVEQYF. The CDR3 nucleotides read TGTGCCAGCAGCTTCGCCGGGACTAGCGGAGGGGTCGAGCAGTACTTC.